The 17 T cell receptor beta chains reported below all come from one sample, sequenced in a study of identical twins. Each CDR3 protein is one row after TCRdb ran MiXCR on the 5' RACE reads. There are about 900,000 distinct CDR3 sequences in the sample; 9% to 15% occur only once, and under 2% lies in the top ten. The data were also submitted as part of a second study, on yellow fever vaccine responses in identical twins.

The sequenced material came from PBMCs. These TCRs come from a young woman in good health.

The chain links TRBV4-2 to TRBJ2-1; 13 nucleotides match TRBD2. Germline lookup yields CDR1 LGHNA and CDR2 YNFKEQ. The CDR3 length is 21 residues. V dropped 0 bases and J dropped 3; count of bases not matched to a gene: 14. The CDR3 loop reads CASSQDQQKGRLAGGYNEQFF. For the CDR3, the DNA is TGTGCCAGCAGCCAAGATCAACAAAAAGGTCGACTAGCGGGAGGCTACAATGAGCAGTTCTTC.

This clonotype was found many times. The J gene is TRBJ2-2, the V gene TRBV12-3 or TRBV12-4; 11 bases map to TRBD2. The length of the CDR3 is 16 residues. With V trimmed by 4 bases and J by 5 bases, 6 bases remained unmatched. The CDR3 reads CASSWRLAGGTGELFF. The CDR3 DNA is TGTGCCAGCAGTTGGCGGCTAGCGGGAGGAACCGGGGAGCTGTTTTTT.

The chain combines TRBV20-1 with TRBJ2-7; TRBD2 matches at 11 bases. After removal of 3 bases from V and 3 bases from J, the junction contained 7 bases not matched to a gene. CDR3 length: 15 residues. Germline V gene data show CDR1 as DFQATT and CDR2 as SNEGSKA (reference sequence). The CDR3 DNA sequence: TGCAGTGCTAGCGTGAGACTAGCGGGAATCTACGAGCAGTACTTC. Translating gives CSASVRLAGIYEQYF.

This clonotype came up a few times. The chain employs TRBV2 and TRBJ2-4; 7 bases agree with TRBD1. Germline CDR1 SNHLY, CDR2 FYNNEI. J gave up 6 bases and V 6 bases, and 8 bases lay outside the gene matches. The CDR3 length is 14 residues. CDR3 in amino acids: CASRDTGAGNIQYF. Written as DNA, the CDR3 is TGTGCCAGCAGAGACACAGGGGCGGGAAACATTCAGTACTTC.

The genes are TRBV29-1 and TRBJ2-3; D might be TRBD2 (7 bases). Per germline, CDR1 SQVTM and CDR2 ANQGSEA. The CDR3 runs to 15 residues. Trimming pared 5 bases from V and 1 base from J, leaving 16 bases between. The CDR3 DNA reads TGCAGCGTTTCTGGGGGGGGCCGCCGCACAGATACGCAGTATTTT. This encodes CSVSGGGRRTDTQYF.

The chain recombines TRBV20-1 with TRBJ2-5, with D possibly TRBD1 on 6 matching bases. In germline, CDR1 is DFQATT, CDR2 SNEGSKA (reference sequence). The germline V and J ends were trimmed by 3 bases and 2 bases, with 16 bases remaining between them. The CDR3 extends over 15 amino acids. The CDR3 DNA follows: TGCAGTGCTAGCCCCTCACAGGGTTGGCAAGAGACCCAGTACTTC. Its protein is CSASPSQGWQETQYF.

This clonotype has more than one count but fewer than ten. The J gene is TRBJ1-4, the V gene TRBV5-1, with a tentative D call TRBD1 (6 bases). Between the trimmed V and J ends, which lost 2 bases and 8 bases, there was a span of 13 bases. Germline CDR1 SGHRS, CDR2 YFSETQ. This CDR3 has 14 residues. CDR3 sequence: CASSLGGSEEKLFF. CDR3 nucleotide sequence: TGCGCCAGCAGCTTAGGGGGGTCCGAAGAAAAACTGTTTTTT.

This clonotype was picked up one time. This sequence joins TRBV6-5 and TRBJ2-2, with no clear D. Germline V gene sequence: CDR1 MNHEY, CDR2 SVGAGI. CDR3 length: 17 amino acids. V dropped 2 bases and J dropped 2 bases, with 15 bases sitting between them. This CDR3 is CASSYDRHSLNTGELFF. DNA of the CDR3: TGTGCCAGCAGTTACGACCGCCACTCCCTCAACACCGGGGAGCTGTTTTTT.

The rearrangement links TRBV15 to TRBJ2-1; D remains unclear. The V end was cut by 0 bases, the J end by 9 bases, with 9 bases between. CDR1 is LNHNV and CDR2 is YYDKDF in the germline V gene (reference sequence). The CDR3 runs 13 residues. The CDR3 nucleotides are TGTGCCACCAGCAGAGATTTTTGGGGTGAGCAGTTCTTC. The encoded protein is CATSRDFWGEQFF.

The V call is TRBV12-3 or TRBV12-4, the J call TRBJ1-2, with D perhaps TRBD1 (5 bases). Deletions cut 7 bases from V and 5 bases from J, with 14 bases between. CDR3 length: 13 residues. The CDR3 coding sequence is TGTGCCAGCAACCAACCGGGGCTGTATGGCTACACCTTC. Amino acids: CASNQPGLYGYTF.

J is TRBJ2-3 and V is TRBV14, with 7 nucleotides matching TRBD1. The V and J ends lost 5 bases and 3 bases, in that order; junction bases with no gene match: 8. CDR1 and CDR2 from the germline V gene are SGHDN and FVKESK. The length of the CDR3 is 15 residues. The CDR3, as DNA: TGTGCCAGCAGCGACCGACAGGGATGGACAGATACGCAGTATTTT. Protein product: CASSDRQGWTDTQYF.

This clonotype showed up just a few times. The rearrangement links TRBV11-1 to TRBJ2-5; maybe TRBD2 (5 bases). Germline CDR1 is SGHAT and CDR2 is FQDESV (reference sequence). V lost 5 bases and J 0 bases, leaving 22 bases between the germline ends. This CDR3 has 18 residues. CDR3 loop: CASSPSNPSQADQETQYF. The CDR3 DNA reads TGTGCCAGCAGCCCATCAAATCCCTCTCAAGCGGACCAAGAGACCCAGTACTTC.

This clonotype was recorded at least ten times. The V and J genes are TRBV5-5 and TRBJ2-7; D unresolved. Trimming took 0 bases from V and 3 from J, leaving 10 bases between them. CDR1 is SGHKS, CDR2 YYEKEE, per germline (reference sequence). The CDR3 extends over 14 amino acids. The CDR3 here is CASSLGGQYYEQYF. The CDR3 DNA reads TGTGCCAGCAGCTTGGGTGGTCAGTACTACGAGCAGTACTTC.

This clonotype was seen a few times. The chain couples TRBV5-5 to TRBJ1-6, with D possibly matching TRBD1 (6 bases). This CDR3 region has 15 residues. Looked up from germline, CDR1 is SGHKS and CDR2 is YYEKEE (reference sequence). The ends were cut back, 4 bases at V and 9 bases at J, with 17 bases in the middle. Written as DNA, the CDR3 is TGTGCCAGCAGCCCCACGGTGCAGGGGTCTTCACCCCTCCACTTT. Encoded protein: CASSPTVQGSSPLHF.

Many counts were recorded for this clonotype. The chain joins TRBV10-3 to TRBJ2-5; no definite D call. V was pared by 0 bases and J by 3 bases, with 5 bases between. CDR1 is ENHRY, CDR2 SYGVKD, per germline. CDR3 size: 13 residues. CDR3 DNA sequence: TGTGCCATCAGTGAGTCAGGGAAAGAGACCCAGTACTTC. It codes for CAISESGKETQYF.

J is TRBJ2-1 and V is TRBV5-1, with TRBD2 identical over 7 bases. The length of the CDR3 is 15 residues. The V and J ends lost 4 bases and 4 bases, in that order; junction bases with no gene match: 8. CDR1 is SGHRS and CDR2 is YFSETQ in the germline V gene. The CDR3 nucleotides read TGCGCCAGCAGCCGCGTAGCGGGCCAATACAATGAGCAGTTCTTC. Translating it yields CASSRVAGQYNEQFF.

This clonotype was recorded a few times. V gene TRBV20-1 combines with J gene TRBJ2-5, with 7 bases fitting TRBD2. The ends lost 1 base at V and 1 base at J; junction bases unmatched: 9. CDR3 length: 16 residues. Per the germline V gene, CDR1 is DFQATT and CDR2 is SNEGSKA (reference sequence). CDR3: CSARVAVAGSQETQYF. The CDR3 region has the DNA TGCAGTGCTAGAGTTGCGGTAGCGGGCTCCCAAGAGACCCAGTACTTC.